This record looks at one T cell receptor delta chain sequence and its context. This clone was counted a few times. Its cognate antigen has yet to be identified. Because the CDR3's place on the DNA is in doubt, the DNA is left out and the CDR3 is given as listed by TCRdb. Looking up the germline V gene yields CDR1 GEAIGNYY and CDR2 EKD. The CDR3 runs 18 residues from the cysteine to the phenylalanine. This specimen comes from a study of gamma-delta chains in newborns, infants, children (dated by TCRdb to between 2018 and 2021). Background for the entire study: According to the title of the study, polyclonal expansion of innate gammadelta T cells immediately after birth is driven by microbial exposure. The study examined the way microbial exposure affected innate gammadelta T cell populations in human newborns right after birth.

The data were produced on an Illumina MiSeq. Clone calls in TCRdb were regenerated from the public reads with CATT, after which identical DNA sequences shared one row. The table for this sample lists approximately 3,000 delta-chain clones; around 0.65% of them were counted only once. The ten largest clones take up under 15% of the sample. The specimen was blood. The sequence joins TRDV2 to TRDJ3; the table's D call TRDD3 went unverified against the DNA. The TCR comes from a child who was a newborn, infant or young child, either healthy, febrile or measles-vaccinated (not recorded which). The CDR3 region has the sequence CACDTVAGGSWDTRQTFF.